This TCR beta chain comes out of a study of beta chain features in type 1 diabetes. Whole-study context: Age, gender and cell yields were similar between patients and healthy donors.

TCRB transcripts that were expressed got sequenced, as all of the isolated RNA had been reverse transcribed. Profiled with immunoSEQ multiplex PCR; TCRdb holds only in-frame clones, not every one. The sample holds under 450,000 clones, around 13% seen once. The V end lost 3 bases, the J end lost 2 bases, and 18 bases lay between the germline ends. In germline, CDR1 is SQVTM, CDR2 ANQGSEA. This CDR3 is 16 amino acids long. This clone was seen a few times. Its antigen is unknown. Study results and caveats: In the patient group, naive, central memory and Treg TCRB repertoires seemed more alike than in the healthy donor group.

The single heparinised draw taken from each donor contained about 100 mL of blood on average. Via CD45RO/CCR7/CD25/CD127/CD95/CD27, cells of the CD4+ naive, central memory, regulatory and stem cell-like memory subsets were sorted. The chain links TRBV29-1 to TRBJ2-3; D is possibly TRBD2 (5 bases). This clonotype was sampled from a man aged 25 to 45 in good health. The sequenced sample was naive CD4+ T cells from blood. The CDR3 DNA reads TGCAGCGTTGATGCGCCACGGACTTATAACACAGATACGCAGTATTTT. Amino acid sequence: CSVDAPRTYNTDTQYF.